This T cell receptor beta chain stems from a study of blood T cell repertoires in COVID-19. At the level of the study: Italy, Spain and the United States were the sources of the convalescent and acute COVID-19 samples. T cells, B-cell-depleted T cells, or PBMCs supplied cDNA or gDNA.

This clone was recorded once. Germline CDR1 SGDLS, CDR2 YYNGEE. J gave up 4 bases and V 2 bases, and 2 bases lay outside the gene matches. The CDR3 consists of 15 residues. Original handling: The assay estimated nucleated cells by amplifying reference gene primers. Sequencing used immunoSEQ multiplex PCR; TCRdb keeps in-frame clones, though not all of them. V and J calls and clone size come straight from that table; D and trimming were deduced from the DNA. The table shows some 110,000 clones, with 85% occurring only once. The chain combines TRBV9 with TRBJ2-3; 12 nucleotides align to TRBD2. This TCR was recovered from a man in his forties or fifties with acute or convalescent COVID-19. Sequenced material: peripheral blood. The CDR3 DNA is TGTGCCAGCAGCGTCACTAGCGGGGGGCCAGATACGCAGTATTTT. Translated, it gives CASSVTSGGPDTQYF.